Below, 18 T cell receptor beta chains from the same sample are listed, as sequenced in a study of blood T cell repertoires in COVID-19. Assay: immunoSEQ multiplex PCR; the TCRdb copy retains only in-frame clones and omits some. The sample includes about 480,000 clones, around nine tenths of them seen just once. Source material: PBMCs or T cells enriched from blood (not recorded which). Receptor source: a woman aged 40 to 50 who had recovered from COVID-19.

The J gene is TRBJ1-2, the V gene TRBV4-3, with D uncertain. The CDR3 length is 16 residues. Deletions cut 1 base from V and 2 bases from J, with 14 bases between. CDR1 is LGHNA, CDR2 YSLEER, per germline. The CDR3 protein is CASSQGTTTGNYGYTF. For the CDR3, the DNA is TGCGCCAGCAGCCAAGGAACGACCACGGGGAACTATGGCTACACCTTC.

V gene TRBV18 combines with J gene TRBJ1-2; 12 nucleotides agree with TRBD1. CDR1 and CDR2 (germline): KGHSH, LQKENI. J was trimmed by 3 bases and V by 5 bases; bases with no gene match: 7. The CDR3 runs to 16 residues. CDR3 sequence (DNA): TGTGCCAGCTCATCGGGACAGGGGGCGGATTACTATGGCTACACCTTC. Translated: CASSSGQGADYYGYTF.

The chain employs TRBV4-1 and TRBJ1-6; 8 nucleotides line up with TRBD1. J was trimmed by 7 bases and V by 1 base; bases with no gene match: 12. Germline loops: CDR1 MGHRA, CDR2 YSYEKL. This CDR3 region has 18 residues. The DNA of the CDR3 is TGCGCCAGCAGCCAAGGGGGTGGCAGGGGGCATGTGAATTCACCCCTCCACTTT. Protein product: CASSQGGGRGHVNSPLHF.

The CDR3 nucleotides are TGTGCCAGCAGCTTAGAATCCGCAGATACGCAGTATTTT. It encodes CASSLESADTQYF. The V and J genes are TRBV7-2 and TRBJ2-3; D gene ambiguous. Trimming pared 1 base from V and 4 bases from J, leaving 6 bases between. Germline-derived CDR1 and CDR2 are SGHTA and FQGNSA. The CDR3 contains 13 residues. The entire variable domain, with the rest obtained from reference TRBV7-2 and TRBJ2-3, is as follows: GAGVSQSPSNKVTEKGKDVELRCDPISGHTALYWYRQSLGQGLEFLIYFQGNSAPDKSGLPSDRFSAERTGGSVSTLTIQRTQQEDSAVYLCASSLESADTQYFGPGTRLTVL.

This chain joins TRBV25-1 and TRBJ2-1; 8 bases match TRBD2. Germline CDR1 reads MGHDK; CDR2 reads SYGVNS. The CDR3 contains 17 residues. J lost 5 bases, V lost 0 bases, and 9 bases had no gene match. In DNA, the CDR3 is TGTGCCAGCAGTGAATATACGGGCGGGAGGATCCACAATGAGCAGTTCTTC. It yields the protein CASSEYTGGRIHNEQFF.

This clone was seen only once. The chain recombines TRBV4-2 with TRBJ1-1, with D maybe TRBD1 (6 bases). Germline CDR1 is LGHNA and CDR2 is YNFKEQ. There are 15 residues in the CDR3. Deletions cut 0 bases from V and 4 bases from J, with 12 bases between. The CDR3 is CASSQDLRRGTEAFF. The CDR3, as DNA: TGTGCCAGCAGCCAAGATCTGCGCAGGGGCACTGAAGCTTTCTTT.

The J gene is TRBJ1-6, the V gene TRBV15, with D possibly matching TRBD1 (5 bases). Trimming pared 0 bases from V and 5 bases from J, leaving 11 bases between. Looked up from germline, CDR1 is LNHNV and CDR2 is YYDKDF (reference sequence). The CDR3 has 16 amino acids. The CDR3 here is CATSRDPWGNNSPLHF. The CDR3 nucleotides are TGTGCCACCAGCAGAGATCCTTGGGGCAATAATTCACCCCTCCACTTT.

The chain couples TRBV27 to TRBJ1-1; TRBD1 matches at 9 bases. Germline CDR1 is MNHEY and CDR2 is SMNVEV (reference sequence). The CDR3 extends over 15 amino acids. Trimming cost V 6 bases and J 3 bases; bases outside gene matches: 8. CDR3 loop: CASRRTGVSDTEAFF. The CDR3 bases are TGTGCCAGCAGACGGACAGGGGTTTCGGACACTGAAGCTTTCTTT.

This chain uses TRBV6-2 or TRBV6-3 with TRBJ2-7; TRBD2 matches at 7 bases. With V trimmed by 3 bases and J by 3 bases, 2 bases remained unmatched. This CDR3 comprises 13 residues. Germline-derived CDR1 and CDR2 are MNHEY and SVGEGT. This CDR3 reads CASSYWDYYEQYF. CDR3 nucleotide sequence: TGTGCCAGCAGTTATTGGGACTACTACGAGCAGTACTTC.

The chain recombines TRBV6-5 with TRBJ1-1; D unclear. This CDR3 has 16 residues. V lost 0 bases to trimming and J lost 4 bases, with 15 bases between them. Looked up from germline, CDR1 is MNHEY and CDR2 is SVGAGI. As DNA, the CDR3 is TGTGCCAGCAGTTACTCTTCGGTCCCCGGAGGCACTGAAGCTTTCTTT. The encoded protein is CASSYSSVPGGTEAFF.

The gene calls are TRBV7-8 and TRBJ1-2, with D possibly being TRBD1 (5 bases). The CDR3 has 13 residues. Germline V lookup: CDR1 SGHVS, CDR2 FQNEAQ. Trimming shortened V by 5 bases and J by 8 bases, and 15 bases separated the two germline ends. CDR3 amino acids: CASSRGTREGYTF. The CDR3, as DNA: TGTGCCAGCAGCAGAGGGACCCGGGAGGGCTACACCTTC.

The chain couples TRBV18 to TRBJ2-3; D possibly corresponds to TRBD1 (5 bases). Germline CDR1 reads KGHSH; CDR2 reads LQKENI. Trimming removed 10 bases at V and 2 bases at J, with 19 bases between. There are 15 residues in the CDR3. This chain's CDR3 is CATTQWAGNTDTQYF. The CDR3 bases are TGTGCCACCACTCAGTGGGCAGGGAACACAGATACGCAGTATTTT.

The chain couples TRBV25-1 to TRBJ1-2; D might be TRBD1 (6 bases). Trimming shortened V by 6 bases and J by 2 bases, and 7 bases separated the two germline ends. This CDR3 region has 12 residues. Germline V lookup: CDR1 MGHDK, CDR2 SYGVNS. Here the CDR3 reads CASRQGNYGYTF. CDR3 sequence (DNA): TGTGCCAGCAGACAGGGAAACTATGGCTACACCTTC.

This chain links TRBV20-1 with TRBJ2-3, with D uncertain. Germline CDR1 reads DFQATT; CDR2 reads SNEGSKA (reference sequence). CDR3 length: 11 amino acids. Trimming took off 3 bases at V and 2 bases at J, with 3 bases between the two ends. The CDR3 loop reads CSASHTDTQYF. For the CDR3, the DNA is TGCAGTGCTAGTCACACAGATACGCAGTATTTT.

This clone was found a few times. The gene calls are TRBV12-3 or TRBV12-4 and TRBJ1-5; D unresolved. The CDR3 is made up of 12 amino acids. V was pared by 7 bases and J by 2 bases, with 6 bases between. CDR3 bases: TGTGCCAGCAATCGCGGCAATCAGCCCCAGCATTTT. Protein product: CASNRGNQPQHF.

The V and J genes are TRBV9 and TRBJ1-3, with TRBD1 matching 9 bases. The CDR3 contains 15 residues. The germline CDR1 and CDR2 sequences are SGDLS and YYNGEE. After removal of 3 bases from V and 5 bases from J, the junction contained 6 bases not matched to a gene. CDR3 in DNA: TGTGCCAGCAGCGCTAGGACAGGGGTGAGAAACACCATATATTTT. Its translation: CASSARTGVRNTIYF.

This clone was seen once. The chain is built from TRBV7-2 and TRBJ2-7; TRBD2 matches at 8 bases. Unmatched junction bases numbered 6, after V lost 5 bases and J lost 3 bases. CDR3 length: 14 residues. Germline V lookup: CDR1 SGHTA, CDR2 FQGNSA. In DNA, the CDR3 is TGTGCCAGCAGCGATACGGGAGGGGGCTACGAGCAGTACTTC. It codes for CASSDTGGGYEQYF.

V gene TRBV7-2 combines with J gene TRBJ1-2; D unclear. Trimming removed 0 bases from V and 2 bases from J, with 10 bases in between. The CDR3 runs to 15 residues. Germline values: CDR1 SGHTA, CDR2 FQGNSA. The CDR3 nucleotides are TGTGCCAGCAGCTTAGCGTTAATAGAAAACTATGGCTACACCTTC. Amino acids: CASSLALIENYGYTF.